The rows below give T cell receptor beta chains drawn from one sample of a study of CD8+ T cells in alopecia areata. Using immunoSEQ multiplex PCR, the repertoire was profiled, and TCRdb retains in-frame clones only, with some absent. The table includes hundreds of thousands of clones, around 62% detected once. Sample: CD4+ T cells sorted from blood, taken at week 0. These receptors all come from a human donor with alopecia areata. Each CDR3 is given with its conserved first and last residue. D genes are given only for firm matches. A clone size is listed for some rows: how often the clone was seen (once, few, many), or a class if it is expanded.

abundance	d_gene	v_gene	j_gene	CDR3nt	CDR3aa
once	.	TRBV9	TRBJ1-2	TGTGCCAGCAGCGATCAGGCTGGCTACACCTTC	CASSDQAGYTF
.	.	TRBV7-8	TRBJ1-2	TGTGCCAGCAGTTCGGTAGGGCCCGACTATGGCTACACCTTC	CASSSVGPDYGYTF
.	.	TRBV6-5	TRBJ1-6	TGTGCCAGCAGAAGAAACAGAGGGTCACCCCTCCACTTT	CASRRNRGSPLHF
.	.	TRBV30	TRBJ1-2	TGTGCCTCCCGTCCCAGAGATCAGAACTATGGCTACACCTTC	CASRPRDQNYGYTF
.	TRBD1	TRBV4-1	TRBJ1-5	TGCGCCAGCAGCCAAGGACAGGGGGCCTTTCAGCCCCAGCATTTT	CASSQGQGAFQPQHF
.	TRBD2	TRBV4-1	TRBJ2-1	TGCGCCAGCAGCCAAGTGGCTAGCGGGAGAGCCTTCTCCTACAATGAGCAGTTCTTC	CASSQVASGRAFSYNEQFF
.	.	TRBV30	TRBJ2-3	TGTGCCTGGGACCTCGGGGGGCGTAGCACAGATACGCAGTATTTT	CAWDLGGRSTDTQYF
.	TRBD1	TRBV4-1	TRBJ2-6	TGCGCCAGCAGGTACCCGGGACAGACCTCTGGGGCCAACGTCCTGACTTTC	CASRYPGQTSGANVLTF
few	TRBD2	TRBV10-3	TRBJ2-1	TGTGCCATCAGTGAGGGCGGGAGGGCCTTCGATGAGCAGTTCTTC	CAISEGGRAFDEQFF
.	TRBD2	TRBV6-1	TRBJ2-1	TGTGCCAGCAACTCCGGGACTAGCCAAAACAATGAGCAGTTCTTC	CASNSGTSQNNEQFF
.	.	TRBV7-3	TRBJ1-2	TGTGCCAGCAGCCCAGTAGCAGAAGATGGCTACACCTTC	CASSPVAEDGYTF
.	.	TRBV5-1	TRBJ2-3	TGCGCCAGCAGCTCTCATACCACAGATACGCAGTATTTT	CASSSHTTDTQYF
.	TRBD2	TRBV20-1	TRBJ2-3	TGCAGTGCTCTAGCGGGAGATACGCAGTATTTT	CSALAGDTQYF
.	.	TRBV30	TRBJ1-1	TGTGCCTGGAGTCTCACAGTGAACACTGAAGCTTTCTTT	CAWSLTVNTEAFF
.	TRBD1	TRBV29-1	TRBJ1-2	TGCAGCGGCAATACCCCGGGACAGGGGGCGGGCGGCTACACCTTC	CSGNTPGQGAGGYTF
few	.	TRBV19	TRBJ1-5	TGTGCCAGTAACCCGTCAAAGGGATGGGATCAGCCCCAGCATTTT	CASNPSKGWDQPQHF
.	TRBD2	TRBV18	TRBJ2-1	TGTGCCAGCTCACCGGGACTAGAGGATGAGCAGTTCTTC	CASSPGLEDEQFF
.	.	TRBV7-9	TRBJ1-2	TGTGCCAGCAGCTTAGCGGTCAGTAACTATGGCTACACCTTC	CASSLAVSNYGYTF
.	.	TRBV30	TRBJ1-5	TGTGCCTGGAGTGCACAAGCAGGGGCTCAGCCCCAGCATTTT	CAWSAQAGAQPQHF